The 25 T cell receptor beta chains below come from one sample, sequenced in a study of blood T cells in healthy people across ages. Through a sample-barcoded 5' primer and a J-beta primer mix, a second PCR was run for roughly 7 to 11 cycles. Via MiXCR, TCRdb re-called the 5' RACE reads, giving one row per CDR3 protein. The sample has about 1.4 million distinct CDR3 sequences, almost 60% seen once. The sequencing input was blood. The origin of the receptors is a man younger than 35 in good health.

The CDR3 reads CASSGGRTGGAGYEQYF. The CDR3 DNA follows: TGTGCCAGCAGTGGCGGGCGAACAGGGGGCGCTGGGTACGAGCAGTACTTC. The J gene is TRBJ2-4, the V gene TRBV25-1; 9 bases are shared with TRBD1. The tail of the sequence fits TRBJ2-7 better, so the J call may be wrong. The CDR3 has 17 amino acids. Germline values: CDR1 MGHDK, CDR2 SYGVNS.

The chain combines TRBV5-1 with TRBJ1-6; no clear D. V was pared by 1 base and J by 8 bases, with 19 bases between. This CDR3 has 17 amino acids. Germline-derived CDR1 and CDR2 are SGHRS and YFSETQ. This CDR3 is CASSLNGRRALDSPLHF. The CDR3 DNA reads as TGCGCCAGCAGCTTGAACGGCCGTCGGGCGCTTGATTCACCCCTCCACTTT.

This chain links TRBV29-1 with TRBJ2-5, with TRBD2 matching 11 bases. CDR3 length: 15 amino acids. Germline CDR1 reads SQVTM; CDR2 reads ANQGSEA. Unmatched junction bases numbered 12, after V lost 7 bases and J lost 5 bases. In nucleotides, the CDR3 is TGCAGCGGTGGTCCTAGCGGGAGGATTGGGGAGACCCAGTACTTC. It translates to CSGGPSGRIGETQYF.

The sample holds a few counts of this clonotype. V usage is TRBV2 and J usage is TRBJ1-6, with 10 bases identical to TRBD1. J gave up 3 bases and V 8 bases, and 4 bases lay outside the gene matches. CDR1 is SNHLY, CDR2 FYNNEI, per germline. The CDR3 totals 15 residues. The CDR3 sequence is CASSGTGDYNSPLHF. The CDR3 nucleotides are TGTGCCAGCTCTGGGACAGGGGACTATAATTCACCCCTCCACTTT.

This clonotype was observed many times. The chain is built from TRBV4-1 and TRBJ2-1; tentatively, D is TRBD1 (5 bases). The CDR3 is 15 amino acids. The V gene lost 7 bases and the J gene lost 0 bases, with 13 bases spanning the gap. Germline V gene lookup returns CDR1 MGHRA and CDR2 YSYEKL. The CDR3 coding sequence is TGCGCCAGCACCCCACAGGCTAGCTCCTACAATGAGCAGTTCTTC. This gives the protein CASTPQASSYNEQFF.

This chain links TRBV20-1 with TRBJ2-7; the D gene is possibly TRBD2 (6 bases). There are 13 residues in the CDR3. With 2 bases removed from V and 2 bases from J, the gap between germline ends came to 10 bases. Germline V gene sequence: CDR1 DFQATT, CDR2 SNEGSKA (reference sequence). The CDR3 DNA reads TGCAGTGCTAGAACGCGGGAAACCTACGAGCAGTACTTC. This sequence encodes CSARTRETYEQYF.

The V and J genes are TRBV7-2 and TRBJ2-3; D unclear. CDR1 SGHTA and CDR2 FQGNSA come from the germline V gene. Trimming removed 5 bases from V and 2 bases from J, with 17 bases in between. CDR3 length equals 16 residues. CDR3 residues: CASSRSPGHYTDTQYF. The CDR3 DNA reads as TGTGCCAGCAGCCGTTCACCGGGCCACTACACAGATACGCAGTATTTT.

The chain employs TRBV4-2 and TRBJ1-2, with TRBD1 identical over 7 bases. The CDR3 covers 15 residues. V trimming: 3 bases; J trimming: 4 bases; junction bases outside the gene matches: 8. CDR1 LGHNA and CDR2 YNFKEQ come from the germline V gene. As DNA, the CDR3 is TGTGCCAGCAGCCAGGTTGGACAGGTGACCTATGGCTACACCTTC. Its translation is CASSQVGQVTYGYTF.

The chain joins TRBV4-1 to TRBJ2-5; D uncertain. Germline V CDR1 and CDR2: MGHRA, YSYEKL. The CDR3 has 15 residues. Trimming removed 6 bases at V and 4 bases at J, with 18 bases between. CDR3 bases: TGCGCCAGCAGGCTCTCCCCGATCAGTGGAGAGACCCAGTACTTC. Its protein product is CASRLSPISGETQYF.

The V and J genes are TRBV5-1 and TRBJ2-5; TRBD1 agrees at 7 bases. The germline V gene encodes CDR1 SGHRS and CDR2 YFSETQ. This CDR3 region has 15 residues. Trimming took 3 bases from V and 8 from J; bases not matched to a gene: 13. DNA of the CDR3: TGCGCCAGCAGCTCGATTGAGGGACAGCGGATAACCCAGTACTTC. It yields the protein CASSSIEGQRITQYF.

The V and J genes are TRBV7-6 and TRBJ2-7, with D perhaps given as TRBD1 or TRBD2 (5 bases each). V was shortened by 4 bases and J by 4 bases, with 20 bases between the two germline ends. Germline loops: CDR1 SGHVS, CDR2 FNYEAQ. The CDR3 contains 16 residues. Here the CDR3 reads CASSSLQDTGSYEQYF. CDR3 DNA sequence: TGTGCCAGCAGCTCGCTACAGGATACGGGGAGTTACGAGCAGTACTTC.

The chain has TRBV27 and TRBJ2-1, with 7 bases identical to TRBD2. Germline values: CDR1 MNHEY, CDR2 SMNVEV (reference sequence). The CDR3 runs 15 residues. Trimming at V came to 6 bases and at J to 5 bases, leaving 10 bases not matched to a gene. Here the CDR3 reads CASSAEAGLDNEQFF. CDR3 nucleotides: TGTGCCAGCAGCGCCGAAGCGGGATTGGACAATGAGCAGTTCTTC.

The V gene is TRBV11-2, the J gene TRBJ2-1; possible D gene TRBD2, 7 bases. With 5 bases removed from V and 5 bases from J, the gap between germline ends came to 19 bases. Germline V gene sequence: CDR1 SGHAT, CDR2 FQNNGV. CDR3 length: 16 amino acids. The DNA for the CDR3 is TGTGCCAGCAGCCCCAAGGGGGGGGGTCTCCACAATGAGCAGTTCTTC. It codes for CASSPKGGGLHNEQFF. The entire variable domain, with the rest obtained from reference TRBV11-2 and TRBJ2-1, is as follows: EAGVAQSPRYKIIEKRQSVAFWCNPISGHATLYWYQQILGQGPKLLIQFQNNGVVDDSQLPKDRFSAERLKGVDSTLKIQPAKLEDSAVYLCASSPKGGGLHNEQFFGPGTRLTVL.

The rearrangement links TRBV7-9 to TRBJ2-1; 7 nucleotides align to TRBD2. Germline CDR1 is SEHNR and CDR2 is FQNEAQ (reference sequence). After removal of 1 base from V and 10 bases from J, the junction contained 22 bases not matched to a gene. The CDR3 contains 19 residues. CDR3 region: CASSLVRSYIVYLGGEQFF. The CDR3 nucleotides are TGTGCCAGCAGCTTAGTCCGGTCCTACATAGTATATTTGGGGGGGGAGCAGTTCTTC.

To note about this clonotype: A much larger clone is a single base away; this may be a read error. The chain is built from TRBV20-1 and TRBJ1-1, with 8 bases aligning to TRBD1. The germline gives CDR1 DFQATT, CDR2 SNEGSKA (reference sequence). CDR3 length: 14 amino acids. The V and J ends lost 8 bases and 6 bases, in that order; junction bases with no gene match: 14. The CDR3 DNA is TGCAGTACTGTCAGGACAGGGCGGACCTCTGAAGCTTTCTTT. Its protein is CSTVRTGRTSEAFF.

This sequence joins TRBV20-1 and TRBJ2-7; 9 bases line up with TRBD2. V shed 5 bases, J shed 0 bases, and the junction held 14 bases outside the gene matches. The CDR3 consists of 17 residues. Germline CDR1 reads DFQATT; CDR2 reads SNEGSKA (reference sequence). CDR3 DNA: TGCAGTGCTCTTCGGCGGGCTAGCGGGGAAAGCTCCTACGAGCAGTACTTC. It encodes CSALRRASGESSYEQYF.

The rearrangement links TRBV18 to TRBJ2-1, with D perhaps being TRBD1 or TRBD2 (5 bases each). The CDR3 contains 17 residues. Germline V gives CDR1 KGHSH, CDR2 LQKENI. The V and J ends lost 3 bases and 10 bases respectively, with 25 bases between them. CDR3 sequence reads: CASSPVKETAHGEEQFF. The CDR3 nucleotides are TGTGCCAGCTCACCTGTGAAGGAGACAGCCCACGGGGAAGAGCAGTTCTTC.

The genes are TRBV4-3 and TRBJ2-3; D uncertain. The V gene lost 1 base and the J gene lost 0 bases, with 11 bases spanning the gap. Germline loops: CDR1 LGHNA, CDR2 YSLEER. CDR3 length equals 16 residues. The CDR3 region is CASSQVLGSSTDTQYF. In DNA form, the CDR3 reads TGCGCCAGCAGCCAAGTCTTGGGAAGCAGCACAGATACGCAGTATTTT.

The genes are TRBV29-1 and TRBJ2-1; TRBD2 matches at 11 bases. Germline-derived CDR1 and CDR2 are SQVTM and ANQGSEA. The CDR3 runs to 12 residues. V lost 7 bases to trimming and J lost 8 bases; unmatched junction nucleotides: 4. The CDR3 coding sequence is TGCAGCGATAGGGGACTAGCGGATGAGCAGTTCTTC. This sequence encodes CSDRGLADEQFF.

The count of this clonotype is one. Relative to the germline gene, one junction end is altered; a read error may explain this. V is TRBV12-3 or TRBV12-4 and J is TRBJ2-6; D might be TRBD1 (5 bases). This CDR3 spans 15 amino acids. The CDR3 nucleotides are TGTGCCATCAGTTCGGACAATTCTGGGGCCAACGTCCTGACTTTC. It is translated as CAISSDNSGANVLTF.

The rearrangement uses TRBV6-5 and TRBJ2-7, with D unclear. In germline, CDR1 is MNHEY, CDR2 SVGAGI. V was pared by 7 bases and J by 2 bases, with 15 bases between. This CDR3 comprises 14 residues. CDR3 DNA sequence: TGTGCCAGCAATTCCCCCAGCCTGACCTACGAGCAGTACTTC. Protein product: CASNSPSLTYEQYF.

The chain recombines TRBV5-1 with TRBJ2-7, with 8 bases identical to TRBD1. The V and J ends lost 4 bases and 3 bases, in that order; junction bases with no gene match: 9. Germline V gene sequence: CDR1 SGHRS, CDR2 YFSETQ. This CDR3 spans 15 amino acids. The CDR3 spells CASSPGQGPFYEQYF. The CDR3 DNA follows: TGCGCCAGCAGCCCCGGACAGGGCCCCTTCTACGAGCAGTACTTC.

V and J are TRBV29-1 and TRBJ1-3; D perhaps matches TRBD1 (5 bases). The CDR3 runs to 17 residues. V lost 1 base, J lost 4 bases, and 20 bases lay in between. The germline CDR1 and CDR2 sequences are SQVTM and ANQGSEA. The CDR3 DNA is TGCAGCGTTGAAGGTTATCCGCAGAGACAGCTCGGAAACACCATATATTTT. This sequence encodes CSVEGYPQRQLGNTIYF.

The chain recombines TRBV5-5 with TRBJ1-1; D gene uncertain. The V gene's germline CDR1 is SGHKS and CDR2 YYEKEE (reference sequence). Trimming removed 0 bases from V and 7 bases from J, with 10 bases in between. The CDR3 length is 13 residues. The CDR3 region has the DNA TGTGCCAGCAGCTTGGCGGCTACAATTGAAGCTTTCTTT. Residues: CASSLAATIEAFF.

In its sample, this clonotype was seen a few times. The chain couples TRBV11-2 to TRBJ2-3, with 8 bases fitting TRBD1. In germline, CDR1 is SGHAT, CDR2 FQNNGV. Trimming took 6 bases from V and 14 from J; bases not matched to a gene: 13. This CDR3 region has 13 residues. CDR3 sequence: CASSPPQGARRYF. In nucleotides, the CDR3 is TGTGCCAGCAGTCCTCCCCAGGGGGCGCGTCGGTATTTT.